The 26 T cell receptor beta chains reported below all come from one sample, sequenced in a study of T cells in tuberculosis. Data came from immunoSEQ multiplex PCR; TCRdb stores just in-frame clones and leaves some out. The table includes approximately 35,000 clones, 97% detected once. Sequenced input: PBMCs. The receptors stem from a donor aged 10 to 29 with latent tuberculosis or without tuberculosis infection.

The chain joins TRBV7-3 to TRBJ2-7; TRBD2 matches at 9 bases. The germline V gene encodes CDR1 SGHTA and CDR2 FQGTGA. The CDR3 length is 15 residues. The V segment lost 2 bases and the J segment 2 bases; nucleotides outside the gene matches: 4. The CDR3 nucleotides are TGTGCCAGCAGCTTAGGGAGCGGGGGGACCTACGAGCAGTACTTC. Its protein product is CASSLGSGGTYEQYF.

The chain joins TRBV5-1 to TRBJ2-3; possibly TRBD2 for D (5 bases). The CDR3 sequence is 15 residues long. The V gene's germline CDR1 is SGHRS and CDR2 YFSETQ. Trimming removed 0 bases from V and 0 bases from J, with 8 bases in between. CDR3 loop: CASSLDGGSTDTQYF. The CDR3 DNA reads as TGCGCCAGCAGCTTGGACGGCGGGAGCACAGATACGCAGTATTTT.

The rearrangement links TRBV4-1 to TRBJ2-4; 9 positions match TRBD2. The length of the CDR3 is 17 residues. Germline V gene data show CDR1 as MGHRA and CDR2 as YSYEKL. After removal of 3 bases from V and 0 bases from J, the junction contained 6 bases not matched to a gene. The CDR3 is CASSHVLAGLAKNIQYF. Written as DNA, the CDR3 is TGCGCCAGCAGCCACGTACTAGCGGGTTTAGCCAAAAACATTCAGTACTTC.

The genes are TRBV28 and TRBJ1-4, with 10 bases matching TRBD1. CDR3 length equals 15 residues. The ends lost 1 base at V and 8 bases at J; junction bases unmatched: 4. Germline V gene sequence: CDR1 MDHEN, CDR2 SYDVKM. CDR3 sequence: CASSLLSDRGEKLFF. DNA for the CDR3: TGTGCCAGCAGTTTATTGTCGGACAGGGGGGAAAAACTGTTTTTT.

The chain couples TRBV2 to TRBJ2-7, with 8 bases lining up with TRBD1. This CDR3 has 13 residues. The trim removed 6 bases at V and 7 bases at J, leaving 8 bases unmatched. Germline lookup yields CDR1 SNHLY and CDR2 FYNNEI. As DNA, the CDR3 is TGTGCCAGCAGGGACAGGGAATGGGGGGAGCAGTACTTC. Translated, it gives CASRDREWGEQYF.

This chain connects TRBV7-8 to TRBJ1-1, with 8 positions matching TRBD1. The length of the CDR3 is 17 residues. In germline, CDR1 is SGHVS, CDR2 FQNEAQ. V was pared by 5 bases and J by 0 bases, with 11 bases of the junction left unmatched. CDR3 region: CASSPGQGRPMNTEAFF. The CDR3 DNA sequence: TGTGCCAGCAGCCCTGGACAGGGCAGGCCCATGAACACTGAAGCTTTCTTT.

This sequence joins TRBV5-1 and TRBJ2-2, with unresolved D. V was clipped by 4 bases and J by 5 bases, with 21 bases between them. The CDR3 is 17 amino acids. Germline V gene sequence: CDR1 SGHRS, CDR2 YFSETQ. The CDR3 protein is CASSPPRTGKFTGELFF. As DNA, the CDR3 is TGCGCCAGCAGCCCTCCGAGAACTGGTAAATTTACCGGGGAGCTGTTTTTT.

V is TRBV7-9 and J is TRBJ2-1; TRBD2 might be the D (6 bases). V lost 0 bases, J lost 7 bases, and 10 bases lay in between. The CDR3 sequence is 14 residues long. Germline V gene lookup returns CDR1 SEHNR and CDR2 FQNEAQ (reference sequence). CDR3 amino acids: CASSLAGGQNEQFF. CDR3 nucleotides: TGTGCCAGCAGCTTAGCGGGAGGCCAGAATGAGCAGTTCTTC.

This chain connects TRBV4-1 to TRBJ2-1; 7 nucleotides match TRBD1. The CDR3 contains 15 residues. Germline V CDR1 and CDR2: MGHRA, YSYEKL. With V trimmed by 2 bases and J by 4 bases, 5 bases remained unmatched. DNA for the CDR3: TGCGCCAGCAGCCAATCCGGGACAGATTACAATGAGCAGTTCTTC. The encoded protein is CASSQSGTDYNEQFF.

The chain couples TRBV6-5 to TRBJ1-1, with TRBD1 as a possible D gene (5 bases). V lost 2 bases and J lost 5, with 15 bases in between. CDR1 is MNHEY and CDR2 is SVGAGI in the germline V gene. This CDR3 contains 15 residues. CDR3 nucleotide sequence: TGTGCCAGCAGTTACGGGGGGGAGGGAGCGACTGAAGCTTTCTTT. This gives the protein CASSYGGEGATEAFF.

The chain is built from TRBV7-3 and TRBJ1-1, with a possible D match to TRBD1 (5 bases). Germline CDR1 reads SGHTA; CDR2 reads FQGTGA. V was shortened by 5 bases and J by 2 bases, with 12 bases between the two germline ends. The CDR3 length is 14 residues. For the CDR3, the DNA is TGTGCCAGCAGCGCGGGACTGAGAAACACTGAAGCTTTCTTT. This encodes CASSAGLRNTEAFF. The entire variable domain, with the rest obtained from reference TRBV7-3 and TRBJ1-1, is as follows: GAGVSQTPSNKVTEKGKYVELRCDPISGHTALYWYRQSLGQGPEFLIYFQGTGAADDSGLPNDRFFAVRPEGSVSTLKIQRTERGDSAVYLCASSAGLRNTEAFFGQGTRLTVV.

The J gene is TRBJ2-1, the V gene TRBV4-1, with 7 positions matching TRBD2. The length of the CDR3 is 14 residues. Germline V lookup: CDR1 MGHRA, CDR2 YSYEKL. The ends lost 4 bases at V and 4 bases at J; junction bases unmatched: 4. DNA of the CDR3: TGCGCCAGCAGCCGTGCTAGCGGATACAATGAGCAGTTCTTC. This gives the protein CASSRASGYNEQFF.

This sequence joins TRBV5-1 and TRBJ2-3; D is uncertain. The V gene's germline CDR1 is SGHRS and CDR2 YFSETQ. V gave up 4 bases and J gave up 2 bases, with 14 bases separating them. This CDR3 region has 15 residues. CDR3 bases: TGCGCCAGCAGCCCGAGCTCTAACCCCACAGATACGCAGTATTTT. Residues: CASSPSSNPTDTQYF.

V is TRBV5-8 and J is TRBJ1-5; 7 bases match TRBD1. The trim removed 2 bases at V and 6 bases at J, leaving 2 bases unmatched. The germline V gene encodes CDR1 SGHTS and CDR2 YDEGEE. This CDR3 comprises 13 residues. The CDR3 nucleotides are TGTGCCAGCAGCTTAACAGGGGTTCAGCCCCAGCATTTT. This codes for CASSLTGVQPQHF.

This clone was observed a single time. The V gene is TRBV2, the J gene TRBJ2-2; D is undetermined. The CDR3 has 14 residues. The germline V gene encodes CDR1 SNHLY and CDR2 FYNNEI. Deletions cut 6 bases from V and 2 bases from J, with 10 bases between. CDR3 nucleotide sequence: TGTGCCAGCAGCGCCAATCTAAACACCGGGGAGCTGTTTTTT. Translating it yields CASSANLNTGELFF.

The chain carries TRBV5-1 and TRBJ1-2; D perhaps matches TRBD1 (6 bases). The CDR3 has 16 amino acids. Trimming cost V 0 bases and J 7 bases, with 19 bases left between them. Germline assignment: CDR1 SGHRS and CDR2 YFSETQ. CDR3 DNA sequence: TGCGCCAGCAGCTTGGGGGACACCACCATTAGGGGTGGCTACACCTTC. Encoded protein: CASSLGDTTIRGGYTF.

V gene TRBV5-1 combines with J gene TRBJ2-2; no firm D call. V lost 4 bases and J 1 base, leaving 14 bases between the germline ends. The CDR3 length is 16 residues. From germline, CDR1 is SGHRS and CDR2 YFSETQ. Here the CDR3 reads CASSLAGTMNTGELFF. The CDR3 DNA is TGCGCCAGCAGCCTGGCAGGAACGATGAACACCGGGGAGCTGTTTTTT.

The chain employs TRBV7-2 and TRBJ1-1; the D gene is possibly TRBD1 (6 bases). The CDR3 spans 13 residues. V was shortened by 5 bases and J by 1 base, with 8 bases between the two germline ends. Germline V gives CDR1 SGHTA, CDR2 FQGNSA. The CDR3 protein is CASSLQGNTEAFF. CDR3 bases: TGTGCCAGCAGCCTACAGGGGAACACTGAAGCTTTCTTT.

This chain connects TRBV21-1 to TRBJ1-2; the table calls TRBD1, which could not be checked here. TRBV21-1 is noted as a pseudogene. The CDR3 runs 16 residues. For the CDR3, the DNA is TGTGCCAGCAGCAAAGTCGGGACAGGGGGCAGCTATGGCTACACCTTC. This translates into CASSKVGTGGSYGYTF.

The V and J genes are TRBV2 and TRBJ1-4; D is ambiguous. This CDR3 is built from 16 residues. The V end was cut by 3 bases, the J end by 0 bases, with 11 bases between. CDR1 is SNHLY, CDR2 FYNNEI, per germline. DNA of the CDR3: TGTGCCAGCAGTGAGAGCAGGATAGCAACTAATGAAAAACTGTTTTTT. Its translation is CASSESRIATNEKLFF.

The chain has TRBV29-1 and TRBJ2-7, with 9 nucleotides matching TRBD1. The CDR3 totals 13 residues. V dropped 3 bases and J dropped 6; count of bases not matched to a gene: 6. CDR1 and CDR2 (germline): SQVTM, ANQGSEA. The CDR3 region is CSVDGTGNGEQYF. CDR3 sequence (DNA): TGCAGCGTTGATGGGACAGGGAACGGCGAGCAGTACTTC.

The chain links TRBV5-4 to TRBJ2-1; no reliable D call. There are 16 residues in the CDR3. CDR1 and CDR2 from the germline V gene are SGHNT and YYREEE (reference sequence). V lost 4 bases and J lost 0, with 14 bases in between. CDR3 sequence (DNA): TGTGCCAGCAGCGATCCTTTGAAGAGCTCCTACAATGAGCAGTTCTTC. It encodes CASSDPLKSSYNEQFF.

This rearrangement joins TRBV7-2 to TRBJ1-5; D is uncertain. CDR1 and CDR2 from the germline V gene are SGHTA and FQGNSA. V lost 2 bases, J lost 1 base, and 9 bases lay in between. The length of the CDR3 is 15 residues. CDR3 residues: CASSLSSGSNQPQHF. The CDR3, as DNA: TGTGCCAGCAGCTTATCATCCGGGAGCAATCAGCCCCAGCATTTT.

This chain joins TRBV9 and TRBJ2-7; TRBD1 agrees at 9 bases. CDR1 is SGDLS, CDR2 YYNGEE, per germline. Trimming took 4 bases from V and 4 from J; bases not matched to a gene: 6. This CDR3 region has 14 residues. The CDR3 region is CASSPGDRDYEQYF. The DNA for the CDR3 is TGTGCCAGCAGCCCGGGGGACAGGGATTACGAGCAGTACTTC.

V gene TRBV10-3 combines with J gene TRBJ1-2; D may be TRBD1 (5 bases). Germline assignment: CDR1 ENHRY and CDR2 SYGVKD. V lost 6 bases, J lost 1 base, and 12 bases lay in between. This CDR3 region has 14 residues. In DNA, the CDR3 is TGTGCCATCAGGGGGGGAACCTATAACTATGGCTACACCTTC. As protein: CAIRGGTYNYGYTF.

This rearrangement joins TRBV6-1 to TRBJ2-3, with TRBD1 matching 9 bases. CDR3 length: 18 amino acids. Per germline, CDR1 MNHNS and CDR2 SASEGT. Losses at the gene ends were 3 bases for V and 0 bases for J; bases not matched to a gene: 10. The CDR3 bases are TGTGCCAGCAGTGACGCACAGGGGGCGCTTCTTAGCACAGATACGCAGTATTTT. Translated: CASSDAQGALLSTDTQYF.